This T cell receptor (beta chain) derives from a study of T cell repertoires in cytomegalovirus infection. Study findings and constraints: CMV carriers having the relevant HLA were flagged by cumulative public TCR beta family frequency. In two of eight donors, the top clonotype was HLA-C-restricted CMV-specific.

There are many counts of this clonotype. Its matching antigen is unknown. TCRdb fed the reads into MiXCR, producing one record per CDR3 protein. Altogether a few hundred thousand distinct CDR3 sequences are present, roughly 13% being singletons, with the ten largest covering roughly 8.7%. Germline V gives CDR1 SGHVS, CDR2 FQNEAQ. The CDR3 consists of 16 residues. Trimming removed 1 base from V and 6 bases from J, with 17 bases in between. V gene TRBV7-8 combines with J gene TRBJ2-3; D might be TRBD2 (5 bases). Material: PBMCs. This TCR came from a human donor in good health (CMV status not recorded). Some clones in this sample may be carry-over from other donors' samples. CDR3 amino acids: CASSLGWTGSTDTQYF. CDR3 DNA sequence: TGTGCCAGCAGCTTAGGGTGGACTGGGTCCACGGATACGCAGTATTTT.